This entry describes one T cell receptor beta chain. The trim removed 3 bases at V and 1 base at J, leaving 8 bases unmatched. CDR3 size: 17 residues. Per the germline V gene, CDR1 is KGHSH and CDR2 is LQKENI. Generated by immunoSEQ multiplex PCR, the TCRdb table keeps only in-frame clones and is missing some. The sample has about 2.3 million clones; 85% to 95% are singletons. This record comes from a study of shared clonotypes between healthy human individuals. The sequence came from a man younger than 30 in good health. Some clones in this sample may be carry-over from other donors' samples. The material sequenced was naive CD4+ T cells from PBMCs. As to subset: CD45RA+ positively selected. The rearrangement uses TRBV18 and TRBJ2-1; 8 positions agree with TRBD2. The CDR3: CASSPRAGVVSYNEQFF. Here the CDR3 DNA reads TGTGCCAGCTCACCCCGAGCGGGAGTGGTGTCCTACAATGAGCAGTTCTTC.